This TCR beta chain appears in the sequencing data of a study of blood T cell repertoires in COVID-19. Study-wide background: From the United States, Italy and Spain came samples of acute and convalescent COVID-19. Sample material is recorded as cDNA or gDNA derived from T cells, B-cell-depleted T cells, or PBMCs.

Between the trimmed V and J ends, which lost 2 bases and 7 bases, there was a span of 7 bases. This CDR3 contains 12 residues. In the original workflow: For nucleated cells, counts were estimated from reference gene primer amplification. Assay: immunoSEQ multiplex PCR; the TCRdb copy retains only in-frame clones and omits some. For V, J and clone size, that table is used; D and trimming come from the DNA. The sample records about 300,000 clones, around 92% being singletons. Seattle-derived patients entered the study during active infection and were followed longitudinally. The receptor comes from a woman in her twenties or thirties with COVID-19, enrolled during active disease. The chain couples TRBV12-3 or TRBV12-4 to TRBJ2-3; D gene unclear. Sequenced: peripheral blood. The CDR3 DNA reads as TGTGCCAGCAGTTTATTTGAGTATACGCAGTATTTT. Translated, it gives CASSLFEYTQYF.